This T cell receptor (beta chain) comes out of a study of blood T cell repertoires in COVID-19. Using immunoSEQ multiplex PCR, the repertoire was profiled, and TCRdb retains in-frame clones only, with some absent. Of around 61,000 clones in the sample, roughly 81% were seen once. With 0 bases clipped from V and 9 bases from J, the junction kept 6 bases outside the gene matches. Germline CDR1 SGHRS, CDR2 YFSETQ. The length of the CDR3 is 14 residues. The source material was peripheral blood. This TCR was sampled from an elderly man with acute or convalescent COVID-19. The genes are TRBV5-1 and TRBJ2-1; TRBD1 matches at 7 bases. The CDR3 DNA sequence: TGCGCCAGCAGCTTGGAGGGGGCGTTGGGTGAGCAGTTCTTC. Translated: CASSLEGALGEQFF.